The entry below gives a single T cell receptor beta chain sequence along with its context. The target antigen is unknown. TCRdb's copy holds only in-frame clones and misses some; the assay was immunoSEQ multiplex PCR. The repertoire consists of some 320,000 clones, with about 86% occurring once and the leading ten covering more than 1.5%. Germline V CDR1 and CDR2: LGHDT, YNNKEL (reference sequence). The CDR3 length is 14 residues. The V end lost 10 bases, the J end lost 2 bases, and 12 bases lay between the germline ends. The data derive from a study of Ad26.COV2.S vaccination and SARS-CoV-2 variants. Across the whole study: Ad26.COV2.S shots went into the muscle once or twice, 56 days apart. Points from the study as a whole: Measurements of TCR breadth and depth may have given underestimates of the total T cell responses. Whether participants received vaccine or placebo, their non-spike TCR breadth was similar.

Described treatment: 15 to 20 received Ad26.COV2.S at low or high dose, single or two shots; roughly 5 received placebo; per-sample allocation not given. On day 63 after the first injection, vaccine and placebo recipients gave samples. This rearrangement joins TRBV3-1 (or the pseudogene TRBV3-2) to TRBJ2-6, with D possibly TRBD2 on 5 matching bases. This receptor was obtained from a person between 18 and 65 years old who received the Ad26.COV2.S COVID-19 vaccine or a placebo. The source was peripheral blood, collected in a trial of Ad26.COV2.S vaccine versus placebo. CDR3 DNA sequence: TGTGCCACCAAAAAGCGGCCTGGGGCCAACGTCCTGACTTTC. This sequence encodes CATKKRPGANVLTF.